This is a list of T cell receptor beta chains from one sample in a study of cytomegalovirus exposure and HLA in healthy donors. Clones were sequenced by immunoSEQ multiplex PCR, and TCRdb holds only the in-frame ones, with some missing. This repertoire shows 100,000 to 150,000 clones, 80% to 90% found once; its top ten account for approximately 1.2%. Sequences were obtained from PBMCs. These receptors were collected from a woman between 18 and 29 years old in good health and CMV-seronegative. Each CDR3 is given with its conserved first and last residue. D genes are given only for firm matches. Clone size is given for some rows only: seen once, a few or many times, or a class if the clone is expanded.

NA,TRBV14,NA,TRBJ2-3,TGTGCCAGCAGCCAAGTGGGGGACTCCACAGATACGCAGTATTTT,CASSQVGDSTDTQYF
NA,TRBV11-2,NA,TRBJ2-2,TGTGCCAGCAGTCCGGACGGACTCAACACCGGGGAGCTGTTTTTT,CASSPDGLNTGELFF
NA,TRBV5-1,NA,TRBJ1-3,TGCGCCAGCAGCTTGGCAGGACAGATTACTGGAAACACCATATATTTT,CASSLAGQITGNTIYF
TRBD1,TRBV18,NA,TRBJ2-3,TGTGCCAGCTCACCACAGGGGGCTGGGACAGATACGCAGTATTTT,CASSPQGAGTDTQYF
NA,TRBV27,NA,TRBJ1-1,TGTGCCAGCAGTTTACTGGTTTCGGCTGAAGCTTTCTTT,CASSLLVSAEAFF
NA,TRBV5-5,NA,TRBJ1-2,TGTGCCAGCAGCTTGTCCGACAGCTTAATCGGCTATGGCTACACCTTC,CASSLSDSLIGYGYTF
NA,TRBV7-2,NA,TRBJ1-1,TGTGCCAGCTCGAGTTGGAGGCTTGAAGCTTTCTTT,CASSSWRLEAFF
NA,TRBV9,NA,TRBJ2-2,TGTGCCAGCATCAGCCGGGGGGCCCAGAACACCGGGGAGCTGTTTTTT,CASISRGAQNTGELFF
NA,TRBV27,NA,TRBJ1-5,TGTGCCAGCAGTTTCACAGGGTTGAGAGGTGATTGGCCCCAGCATTTT,CASSFTGLRGDWPQHF
NA,TRBV5-4,NA,TRBJ1-1,TGTGCCAGCAAAACGGAGGGTTTGGAAGCTTTCTTT,CASKTEGLEAFF
TRBD1,TRBV5-6,NA,TRBJ1-2,TGTGCCAGCAGCTTTCTCTATGACAGGGGAGCCTATGGCTACACCTTC,CASSFLYDRGAYGYTF
TRBD1,TRBV5-1,NA,TRBJ2-1,TGCGCCAGCAGCCCCGGGACAGGGATCGATGAGCAGTTCTTC,CASSPGTGIDEQFF
TRBD1,TRBV7-9,NA,TRBJ1-5,TGTGCCAGCAGCTTAGAAGGGACAGGGGGCGCGAATCAGCCCCAGCATTTT,CASSLEGTGGANQPQHF
NA,TRBV6-5,NA,TRBJ1-5,TGTGCCAGCAGCCCCACGGGTAATCAGCCCCAGCATTTT,CASSPTGNQPQHF
NA,TRBV6-1,NA,TRBJ1-1,TGTGCCAGCAGTGAAGTACCCTGGGCCTTCTTT,CASSEVPWAFF
TRBD2,TRBV7-6,NA,TRBJ2-1,TGTGCCAGCAGCCCAATAGCGGGGGCTGGCTACAATGAGCAGTTCTTC,CASSPIAGAGYNEQFF
TRBD1,TRBV9,once,TRBJ2-7,TGTGCCAGCAGCAGAACCGGGACAGGGACCGAGCAGTACTTC,CASSRTGTGTEQYF
TRBD1,TRBV29-1,NA,TRBJ1-2,TGCAGCGTTGTGCGGCAGGGGGCTGGCTACACCTTC,CSVVRQGAGYTF
NA,TRBV2,NA,TRBJ1-3,TGTGCCAGCCCTAGTAGGGGTCAGAGCTCTGGAAACACCATATATTTT,CASPSRGQSSGNTIYF
NA,TRBV6-1,NA,TRBJ1-5,TGTGCCAGCAGTGAATTCGACAGGATTAATCAGCCCCAGCATTTT,CASSEFDRINQPQHF